Listed below are T cell receptor beta chains from one sample, sequenced in a study of T cell changes during pregnancy in multiple sclerosis. The assay was immunoSEQ multiplex PCR, and TCRdb's table has in-frame clones only and misses some. The sample lists around 62,000 clones; about 89% were seen once. This specimen was peripheral blood, taken in the first trimester of pregnancy. Receptors originate from a female donor with multiple sclerosis, enrolled in a pregnancy study. Both conserved end residues are trimmed from each CDR3. The size field is filled for only some rows; it gives once, few, many or a size class.

v_gene: TRBV5-1
j_gene: TRBJ2-3
len: 15
abundance: -
CDR3aa: ASSWGLAGGSTDTQY

v_gene: TRBV30
j_gene: TRBJ2-2
len: 13
abundance: once
CDR3aa: AWTGLAAGAGELF

v_gene: TRBV9
j_gene: TRBJ2-1
len: 11
abundance: -
CDR3aa: ASSSGTGDEQF

v_gene: TRBV30
j_gene: TRBJ2-7
len: 10
abundance: -
CDR3aa: AWSIGRVEQY

v_gene: TRBV7-2
j_gene: TRBJ1-2
len: 13
abundance: -
CDR3aa: ASSFFQTGGNGYT

v_gene: TRBV5-6
j_gene: TRBJ2-1
len: 14
abundance: -
CDR3aa: ASSLRDRGHYNEQF

v_gene: TRBV19
j_gene: TRBJ1-2
len: 14
abundance: -
CDR3aa: ASSIGGSTLLYGYT

v_gene: TRBV5-1
j_gene: TRBJ2-1
len: 14
abundance: -
CDR3aa: ASSLPGAGAYNEQF

v_gene: TRBV11-2
j_gene: TRBJ2-1
len: 14
abundance: -
CDR3aa: ASSLGGLASYNEQF

v_gene: TRBV5-1
j_gene: TRBJ2-1
len: 10
abundance: few
CDR3aa: ASSPGGRHEF

v_gene: TRBV21-1
j_gene: TRBJ2-7
len: 15
abundance: -
CDR3aa: ASSKGGGRLSSYEQY

v_gene: TRBV7-2
j_gene: TRBJ2-3
len: 13
abundance: -
CDR3aa: ASSLRPRVTDTQY

v_gene: TRBV5-6
j_gene: TRBJ2-7
len: 13
abundance: -
CDR3aa: ASSLEGTGECEQY

v_gene: TRBV11-2
j_gene: TRBJ2-5
len: 9
abundance: -
CDR3aa: ASTEQETQY

v_gene: TRBV11-2
j_gene: TRBJ2-2
len: 13
abundance: once
CDR3aa: ASSLMSGSTGELF

v_gene: TRBV11-2
j_gene: TRBJ2-6
len: 16
abundance: once
CDR3aa: ASSFTGRGSSGANVLT

v_gene: TRBV29-1
j_gene: TRBJ2-1
len: 15
abundance: -
CDR3aa: SVEWGGAHNSYNEQF

v_gene: TRBV30
j_gene: TRBJ2-7
len: 12
abundance: -
CDR3aa: AWGTSANSYEQY

v_gene: TRBV6-1
j_gene: TRBJ2-5
len: 13
abundance: -
CDR3aa: ASSSLAGNQETQY

v_gene: TRBV19
j_gene: TRBJ1-1
len: 12
abundance: -
CDR3aa: ASSIGAANTEAF

v_gene: TRBV7-9
j_gene: TRBJ2-1
len: 14
abundance: -
CDR3aa: ASSLSGGAIYNEQF

v_gene: TRBV19
j_gene: TRBJ1-2
len: 12
abundance: -
CDR3aa: ASYHSGSLFGYT

v_gene: TRBV2
j_gene: TRBJ2-2
len: 12
abundance: -
CDR3aa: ASSEEGTAGELF

v_gene: TRBV19
j_gene: TRBJ1-2
len: 12
abundance: -
CDR3aa: ASTPTSRTGGST

v_gene: TRBV5-1
j_gene: TRBJ2-2
len: 13
abundance: -
CDR3aa: ASRERQGAGGELF

v_gene: TRBV9
j_gene: TRBJ1-1
len: 12
abundance: -
CDR3aa: ASNNQGTNTEAF

v_gene: TRBV29-1
j_gene: TRBJ1-2
len: 11
abundance: -
CDR3aa: SVVGDRVDGYT

v_gene: TRBV5-4
j_gene: TRBJ1-1
len: 11
abundance: -
CDR3aa: ASSVVEGTEAF

v_gene: TRBV18
j_gene: TRBJ2-2
len: 13
abundance: once
CDR3aa: ASSPWTGGGGELF

v_gene: TRBV10-3
j_gene: TRBJ2-7
len: 12
abundance: -
CDR3aa: AIRDSFSSYEQY

v_gene: TRBV12-5
j_gene: TRBJ1-1
len: 10
abundance: -
CDR3aa: ASGQGGTEAF

v_gene: TRBV7-2
j_gene: TRBJ1-1
len: 10
abundance: -
CDR3aa: ASSLQDTEAF

v_gene: TRBV5-8
j_gene: TRBJ1-5
len: 15
abundance: -
CDR3aa: ASSLGQTTGVNQPQH

v_gene: TRBV5-1
j_gene: TRBJ2-7
len: 11
abundance: -
CDR3aa: ASSLGTAGEQY

v_gene: TRBV27
j_gene: TRBJ2-3
len: 13
abundance: -
CDR3aa: ASSHTGTASGTQY

v_gene: TRBV11-1
j_gene: TRBJ2-7
len: 12
abundance: -
CDR3aa: ASSPGQGRDEQY

v_gene: TRBV10-3
j_gene: TRBJ1-1
len: 11
abundance: -
CDR3aa: AISTPQGTEAF

v_gene: TRBV5-4
j_gene: TRBJ1-3
len: 15
abundance: -
CDR3aa: ASSPSLGRYSGNTIY